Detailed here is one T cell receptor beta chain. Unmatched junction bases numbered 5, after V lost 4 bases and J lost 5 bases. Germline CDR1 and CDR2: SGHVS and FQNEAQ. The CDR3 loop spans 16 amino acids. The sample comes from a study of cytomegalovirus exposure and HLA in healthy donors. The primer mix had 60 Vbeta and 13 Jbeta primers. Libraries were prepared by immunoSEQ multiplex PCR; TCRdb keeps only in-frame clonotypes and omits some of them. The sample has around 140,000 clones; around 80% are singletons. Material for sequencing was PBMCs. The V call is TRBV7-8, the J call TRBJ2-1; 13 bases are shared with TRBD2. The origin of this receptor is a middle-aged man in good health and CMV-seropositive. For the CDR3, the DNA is TGTGCCAGCAGCTCCAGACTAGCGGGAGGAAACAATGAGCAGTTCTTC. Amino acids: CASSSRLAGGNNEQFF.